These T cell receptor beta chains were read from a single sample in a study of vaccination and CD4 T cells after COVID-19. MiXCR, run by TCRdb on the PCR reads, gives a single entry per CDR3 protein. The top ten hold around 15% of the sample, which has about 9,200 distinct CDR3 sequences, 60% seen once. Their target antigens are unknown. The sample here was cultured CD4+ T cells from blood, taken after SARS-CoV-2 vaccination. The receptors here all came from a human donor with COVID-19. CDR3s include the opening cysteine and the closing phenylalanine or tryptophan. Each record gives: CDR3 DNA, CDR3 protein, V gene, J gene, D gene, clone size. D genes are given only for firm matches. The size of a clone is reported for some rows only, either as once, few or many, or as a class for expanded clones.

cdr3_nt: TGTGCCAGCAGTTACGGGACAGGGAGTTTCTATAATTCACCCCTCCACTTT; cdr3_aa: CASSYGTGSFYNSPLHF; v_call: TRBV6-5; j_call: TRBJ1-6; d_call: TRBD1; clone_size: .
cdr3_nt: TGTGCCAGCAGCTTACCGGGGACAGGGAGGCCCATGAACACTGAAGCTTTCTTT; cdr3_aa: CASSLPGTGRPMNTEAFF; v_call: TRBV7-8; j_call: TRBJ1-1; d_call: TRBD1; clone_size: .
cdr3_nt: TGCAGTGCCGTCGTACAGGGGAGGAGTAACAATCAGCCCCAGCATTTT; cdr3_aa: CSAVVQGRSNNQPQHF; v_call: TRBV20-1; j_call: TRBJ1-5; d_call: TRBD1; clone_size: few
cdr3_nt: TGTGCCAGCAGAGGGACAGGGGGCTATGAGCAGTTCTTC; cdr3_aa: CASRGTGGYEQFF; v_call: TRBV5-6; j_call: TRBJ2-1; d_call: TRBD1; clone_size: .
cdr3_nt: TGTGCCAGCAGTGAAGCAGGCTCACAGTACTTC; cdr3_aa: CASSEAGSQYF; v_call: TRBV6-1; j_call: TRBJ2-4; d_call: .; clone_size: .
cdr3_nt: TGTGCCAGCAGCAGCTCTCTAGCGGGGGGAGATACGCAGTATTTT; cdr3_aa: CASSSSLAGGDTQYF; v_call: TRBV11-2; j_call: TRBJ2-3; d_call: TRBD2; clone_size: once
cdr3_nt: TGTGCCAGCAGCCCTGGGGTTAGGGCTTTCTTT; cdr3_aa: CASSPGVRAFF; v_call: TRBV7-2; j_call: TRBJ1-1; d_call: .; clone_size: few
cdr3_nt: TGTGCCTGGACAGAGGGGGTGAACACTGAAGCTTTCTTT; cdr3_aa: CAWTEGVNTEAFF; v_call: TRBV30; j_call: TRBJ1-1; d_call: .; clone_size: .
cdr3_nt: TGTGCCAGCGGACTAGCGGGGGGGAACTACGAGCAGTACTTC; cdr3_aa: CASGLAGGNYEQYF; v_call: TRBV7-9; j_call: TRBJ2-7; d_call: TRBD2; clone_size: .
cdr3_nt: TGTGCCAGCAGTGACCGATATGGCTACACCTTC; cdr3_aa: CASSDRYGYTF; v_call: TRBV6-1; j_call: TRBJ1-2; d_call: .; clone_size: .
cdr3_nt: TGTGCCAGCAGTGCCGGGTCGGGCAATCAGCCCCAGCATTTT; cdr3_aa: CASSAGSGNQPQHF; v_call: TRBV6-4; j_call: TRBJ1-5; d_call: .; clone_size: .
cdr3_nt: TGCGCCAGCAGTGAGGCGGGTCCCCAAGAGACCCAGTACTTC; cdr3_aa: CASSEAGPQETQYF; v_call: TRBV10-1; j_call: TRBJ2-5; d_call: .; clone_size: .
cdr3_nt: TGTGCCAGCAGTAAAGGGGAGGGGCCCTCTAACTATGGCTACACCTTC; cdr3_aa: CASSKGEGPSNYGYTF; v_call: TRBV6-1; j_call: TRBJ1-2; d_call: .; clone_size: few
cdr3_nt: TGCGCCAGCAGCCAAGATCCCGGTAACGGGAATCAGCCCCAGCATTTT; cdr3_aa: CASSQDPGNGNQPQHF; v_call: TRBV4-1; j_call: TRBJ1-5; d_call: .; clone_size: once
cdr3_nt: TGCAGTGCTGGGGACAGTGTAGCTAACTATGGCTACACCTTC; cdr3_aa: CSAGDSVANYGYTF; v_call: TRBV20-1; j_call: TRBJ1-2; d_call: TRBD1; clone_size: .